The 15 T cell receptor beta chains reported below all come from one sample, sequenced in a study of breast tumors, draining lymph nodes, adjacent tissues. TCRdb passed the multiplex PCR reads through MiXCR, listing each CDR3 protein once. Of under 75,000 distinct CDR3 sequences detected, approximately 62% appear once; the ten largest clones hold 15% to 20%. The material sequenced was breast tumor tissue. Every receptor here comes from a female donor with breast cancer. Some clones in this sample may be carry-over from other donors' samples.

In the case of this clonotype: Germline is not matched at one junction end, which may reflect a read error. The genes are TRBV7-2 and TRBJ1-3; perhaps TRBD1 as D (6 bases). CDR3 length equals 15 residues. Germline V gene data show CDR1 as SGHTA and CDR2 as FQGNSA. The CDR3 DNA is TGTACCAGCAGCCAGAGGGGGGCGCCTGGAAACACCATATATTTC. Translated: CTSSQRGAPGNTIYF.

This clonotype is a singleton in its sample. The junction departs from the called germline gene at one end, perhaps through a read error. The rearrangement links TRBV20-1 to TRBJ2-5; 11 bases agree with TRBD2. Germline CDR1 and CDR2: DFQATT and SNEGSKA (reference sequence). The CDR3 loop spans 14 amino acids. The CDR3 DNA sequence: TGCAGTGCTGGACTAGCGGGTAGGGGAGAGACTCAGTACTTC. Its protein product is CSAGLAGRGETQYF.

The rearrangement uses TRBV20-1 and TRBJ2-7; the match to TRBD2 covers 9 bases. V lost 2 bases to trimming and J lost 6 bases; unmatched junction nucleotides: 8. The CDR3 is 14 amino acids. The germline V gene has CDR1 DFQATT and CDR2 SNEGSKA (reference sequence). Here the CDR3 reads CSARLAGSYSEQYF. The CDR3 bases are TGCAGTGCTAGACTAGCGGGATCTTACTCCGAGCAGTACTTC.

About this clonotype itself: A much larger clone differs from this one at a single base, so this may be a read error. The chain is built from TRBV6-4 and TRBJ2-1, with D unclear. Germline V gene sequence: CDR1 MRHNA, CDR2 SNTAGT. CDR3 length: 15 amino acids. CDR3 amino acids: CASSQVQSSYDEQFF. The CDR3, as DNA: TGTGCCAGCAGTCAGGTGCAGAGCTCCTACGATGAGCAGTTCTTC.

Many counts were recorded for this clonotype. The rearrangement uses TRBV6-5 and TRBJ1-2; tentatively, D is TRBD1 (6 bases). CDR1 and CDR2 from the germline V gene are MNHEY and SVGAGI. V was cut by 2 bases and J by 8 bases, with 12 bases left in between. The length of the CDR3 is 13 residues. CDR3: CASSYHRVLGYTF. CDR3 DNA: TGTGCCAGCAGTTACCACAGGGTCCTCGGCTACACCTTC.

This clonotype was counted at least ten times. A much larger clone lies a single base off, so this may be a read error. CDR3 bases: TGTGCCAGCAGCTTAGCGCTGACTAGCGGGGGGGCCGAGCCCCAGTACTTC. Translated, it gives CASSLALTSGGAEPQYF. V gene TRBV7-6 combines with J gene TRBJ2-5; 14 nucleotides align to TRBD2. The CDR3 is made up of 17 amino acids. V shed 0 bases, J shed 9 bases, and the junction held 9 bases outside the gene matches. CDR1 and CDR2 (germline): SGHVS, FNYEAQ.

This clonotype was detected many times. As DNA, the CDR3 is TGTGCCTGGAGTGTTTCGGGGGGCCAAGAGACCCAGTACTTC. Its translation is CAWSVSGGQETQYF. The chain employs TRBV30 and TRBJ2-5; 7 nucleotides line up with TRBD2. Germline V gene data show CDR1 as GTSNPN and CDR2 as SVGIG (reference sequence). The CDR3 is made up of 14 amino acids. Trimming took 0 bases from V and 1 from J; bases not matched to a gene: 2.

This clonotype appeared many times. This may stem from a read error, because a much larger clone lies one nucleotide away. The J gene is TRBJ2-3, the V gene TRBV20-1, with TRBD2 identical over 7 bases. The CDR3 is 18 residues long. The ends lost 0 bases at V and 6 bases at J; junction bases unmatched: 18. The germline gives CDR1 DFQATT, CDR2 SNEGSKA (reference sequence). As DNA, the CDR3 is TGCAGTGCTAGAGATTTGGGCCTAGCGGCATCGCCAAAGGATACGCAGTATTTT. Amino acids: CSARDLGLAASPKDTQYF.

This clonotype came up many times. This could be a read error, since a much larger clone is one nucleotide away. The DNA for the CDR3 is TGCAGTGCTAGAGATACGCTAGCGGGAGCGCCCGGGGAGCTGTTTTTT. Translated, it gives CSARDTLAGAPGELFF. The chain recombines TRBV20-1 with TRBJ2-2; 10 bases match TRBD2. The CDR3 is 16 residues long. The V segment lost 0 bases and the J segment 6 bases; nucleotides outside the gene matches: 7. Germline CDR1 reads DFQATT; CDR2 reads SNEGSKA (reference sequence).

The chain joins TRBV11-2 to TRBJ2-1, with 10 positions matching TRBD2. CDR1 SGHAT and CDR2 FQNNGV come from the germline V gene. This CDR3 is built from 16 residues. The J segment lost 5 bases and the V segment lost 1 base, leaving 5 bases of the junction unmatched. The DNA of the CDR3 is TGTGCCAGCAGCTTAGGGCTAGCGGGAGTTCACAATGAGCAGTTCTTC. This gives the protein CASSLGLAGVHNEQFF.

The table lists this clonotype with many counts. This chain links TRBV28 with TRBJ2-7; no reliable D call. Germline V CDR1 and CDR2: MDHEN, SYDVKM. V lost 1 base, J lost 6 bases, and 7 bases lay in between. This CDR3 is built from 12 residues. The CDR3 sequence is CASSLLAREQYF. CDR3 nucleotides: TGTGCCAGCAGTTTATTAGCCCGCGAGCAGTACTTC.

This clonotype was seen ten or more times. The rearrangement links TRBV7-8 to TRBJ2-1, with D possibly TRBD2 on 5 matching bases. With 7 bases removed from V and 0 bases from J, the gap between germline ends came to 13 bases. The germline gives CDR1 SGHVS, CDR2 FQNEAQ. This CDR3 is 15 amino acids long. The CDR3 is CASNHYGISYNEQFF. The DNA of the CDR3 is TGTGCCAGCAACCACTACGGGATCTCCTACAATGAGCAGTTCTTC. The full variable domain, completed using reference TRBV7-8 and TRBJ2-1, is GAGVSQSPRYKVAKRGQDVALRCDPISGHVSLFWYQQALGQGPEFLTYFQNEAQLDKSGLPSDRFFAERPEGSVSTLKIQRTQQEDSAVYLCASNHYGISYNEQFFGPGTRLTVL.

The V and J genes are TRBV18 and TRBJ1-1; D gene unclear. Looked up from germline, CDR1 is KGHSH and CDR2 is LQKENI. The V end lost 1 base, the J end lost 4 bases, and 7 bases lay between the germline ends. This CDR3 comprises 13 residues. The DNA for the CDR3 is TGTGCCAGCTCACCACAGGGTGCCACTGAAGCTTTCTTT. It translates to CASSPQGATEAFF.

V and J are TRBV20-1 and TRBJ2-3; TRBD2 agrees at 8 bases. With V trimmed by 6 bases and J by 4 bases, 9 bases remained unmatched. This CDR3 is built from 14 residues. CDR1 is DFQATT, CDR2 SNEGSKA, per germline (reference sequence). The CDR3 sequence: CSAPLVAGSDTQYF. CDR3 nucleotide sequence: TGCAGTGCCCCCCTAGTAGCGGGATCAGATACGCAGTATTTT.

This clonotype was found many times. The CDR3 is CSARDQKGGHYGYTF. CDR3 sequence (DNA): TGCAGTGCTAGAGATCAAAAAGGGGGCCACTATGGCTACACCTTC. The V call is TRBV20-1, the J call TRBJ1-2; 7 nucleotides match TRBD1. Germline lookup yields CDR1 DFQATT and CDR2 SNEGSKA (reference sequence). The ends lost 0 bases at V and 3 bases at J; junction bases unmatched: 7. The CDR3 runs to 15 residues.